The 14 T cell receptor beta chains below all came from one sample that was sequenced in a study of T cell responses to AZD1222 COVID-19 vaccine. The method was immunoSEQ multiplex PCR; TCRdb's version includes in-frame clones alone and lacks a portion of them. The profile covers 130,000 to 150,000 clones, with around 90% appearing a single time and 4.5% to 6.5% taken by the ten largest. Specimen: peripheral blood, collected on day 0 of AZD1222 vaccination. The receptors were gathered from an adult in good health.

The V call is TRBV4-1, the J call TRBJ1-3; D is undetermined. V lost 1 base to trimming and J lost 4 bases, with 14 bases between them. This CDR3 has 16 residues. In germline, CDR1 is MGHRA, CDR2 YSYEKL. The CDR3 DNA sequence: TGCGCCAGCAGCCAAGTTTACGGGAATCTCGGAAACACCATATATTTT. It translates to CASSQVYGNLGNTIYF.

The chain carries TRBV15 and TRBJ1-4; 9 bases match TRBD1. Germline loops: CDR1 LNHNV, CDR2 YYDKDF (reference sequence). The CDR3 has 16 residues. With V trimmed by 6 bases and J by 0 bases, 5 bases remained unmatched. In nucleotides, the CDR3 is TGTGCCACCAGTGGGACAGGGAGTGCAACTAATGAAAAACTGTTTTTT. It translates to CATSGTGSATNEKLFF.

Written as DNA, the CDR3 is TGCGCCAGCAGCCAAGGCAAACTACCTTCCTACGAGCAGTACTTC. This sequence encodes CASSQGKLPSYEQYF. This chain links TRBV4-1 with TRBJ2-7; D gene ambiguous. Trimming took 1 base from V and 1 from J, leaving 11 bases between them. Germline assignment: CDR1 MGHRA and CDR2 YSYEKL. The CDR3 is 15 amino acids.

The rearrangement joins TRBV7-9 to TRBJ1-4; D is unresolved. Germline V lookup: CDR1 SEHNR, CDR2 FQNEAQ (reference sequence). The CDR3 totals 15 residues. With 1 base removed from V and 0 bases from J, the gap between germline ends came to 6 bases. The CDR3 protein is CASSLESATNEKLFF. The CDR3 DNA is TGTGCCAGCAGCTTAGAGTCTGCAACTAATGAAAAACTGTTTTTT.

The chain uses TRBV24-1 and TRBJ2-3, with 7 bases aligning to TRBD1. This CDR3 has 15 amino acids. Germline trimming cut 7 bases from V and 2 bases from J; bases unmatched to any gene: 8. Germline V lookup: CDR1 KGHDR, CDR2 SFDVKD. The CDR3: CATSGDREPTDTQYF. The CDR3, as DNA: TGTGCCACCAGCGGAGACAGGGAACCCACAGATACGCAGTATTTT.

The gene calls are TRBV19 and TRBJ1-2; no firm D call. Per germline, CDR1 LNHDA and CDR2 SQIVND (reference sequence). The ends were cut back, 7 bases at V and 8 bases at J, with 20 bases in the middle. The CDR3 contains 14 residues. CDR3 coding DNA: TGTGCCAGTACGGCTTCGAGGGTACTTCGAGGCTACACCTTC. Translating gives CASTASRVLRGYTF.

The chain joins TRBV29-1 to TRBJ1-3; TRBD1 aligns across 9 bases. This CDR3 contains 15 residues. With 7 bases clipped from V and 0 bases from J, the junction kept 7 bases outside the gene matches. In germline, CDR1 is SQVTM, CDR2 ANQGSEA. The CDR3 sequence: CSAGTGQGSGNTIYF. The CDR3 nucleotides read TGCAGCGCTGGGACAGGGCAAGGCTCTGGAAACACCATATATTTT.

The V gene is TRBV9, the J gene TRBJ2-3; tentatively, D is TRBD1 or TRBD2 (6 bases each). Trimming left V 4 bases short and J 0 bases short, with 18 bases between. CDR1 and CDR2 (germline): SGDLS, YYNGEE. The CDR3 has 17 amino acids. The CDR3 DNA follows: TGTGCCAGCAGCTCCAAAGGGGGGCACCCTAGCACAGATACGCAGTATTTT. It yields the protein CASSSKGGHPSTDTQYF.

The chain links TRBV5-1 to TRBJ1-6; unclear D gene. V gave up 4 bases and J gave up 5 bases, with 19 bases separating them. Germline CDR1 reads SGHRS; CDR2 reads YFSETQ. This CDR3 comprises 17 residues. CDR3: CASSDPGSALNNSPLHF. Here the CDR3 DNA reads TGCGCCAGCAGCGACCCAGGCAGTGCTCTCAATAATTCACCCCTCCACTTT.

The V call is TRBV4-1, the J call TRBJ1-3; TRBD1 agrees at 8 bases. CDR3 length: 19 residues. V was pared by 2 bases and J by 0 bases, with 12 bases of the junction left unmatched. Germline CDR1 and CDR2: MGHRA and YSYEKL. The CDR3 here is CASSQPSGRTGYSGNTIYF. CDR3 sequence (DNA): TGCGCCAGCAGCCAACCCTCTGGGAGGACAGGGTACTCTGGAAACACCATATATTTT.

The chain uses TRBV18 and TRBJ1-5; 7 bases agree with TRBD1. The CDR3 covers 15 residues. Looked up from germline, CDR1 is KGHSH and CDR2 is LQKENI. Losses at the gene ends were 4 bases for V and 7 bases for J; bases not matched to a gene: 10. The CDR3 bases are TGTGCCAGCTCACTGAACGACAGGGCAGGACAGCCCCAGCATTTT. Its translation: CASSLNDRAGQPQHF.

The rearrangement uses TRBV12-3 or TRBV12-4 and TRBJ1-1; D not certain. Between the trimmed V and J ends, which lost 4 bases and 3 bases, there was a span of 9 bases. The CDR3 runs 13 residues. This CDR3 is CASSSGKYTEAFF. DNA for the CDR3: TGTGCCAGCAGTTCCGGGAAGTACACTGAAGCTTTCTTT.

The chain recombines TRBV5-6 with TRBJ2-5; the match to TRBD1 covers 7 bases. The V gene end was trimmed by 2 bases and the J gene end by 3 bases; junction bases not matched to a gene: 7. CDR1 is SGHDT, CDR2 YYEEEE, per germline. CDR3 length equals 15 residues. CDR3 region: CASSLPGQGEETQYF. DNA of the CDR3: TGTGCCAGCAGCTTACCAGGGCAGGGGGAAGAGACCCAGTACTTC.

This chain uses TRBV3-1 (or the pseudogene TRBV3-2) with TRBJ1-6, with a weak D call TRBD1 (5 bases). Deletions cut 0 bases from V and 7 bases from J, with 7 bases between. The CDR3 totals 14 residues. Germline CDR1 and CDR2: LGHDT and YNNKEL (reference sequence). CDR3 nucleotide sequence: TGTGCCAGCAGCCAAGAGTGGGGGAATTCACCCCTCCACTTT. This gives the protein CASSQEWGNSPLHF.